These 8 T cell receptor beta chains were all obtained from the same sample, sequenced in a study of T cells in Graves' hyperthyroidism and ophthalmopathy (dated by TCRdb to the late 2010s). Library creation used multiplex PCR. The instrument was an Illumina HiSeq 2000. TCR beta CDR3 regions were amplified from RNA transcripts. A first-round RT-PCR of the TCR CDR3 used the HTBI primer set with the Qiagen OneStep RT-PCR kit. Through fastp at Q25 and MiXCR, TCRdb rebuilt clones from the public reads, retaining in-frame beta chains. Under each unique CDR3 protein, matching rows form one entry showing the most common genes and DNA. This sample gives roughly 700,000 distinct CDR3 sequences in total; approximately 15% of them show up just once. The ten top clones hold less than 20% of the sample. Sequenced material: blood. The source of these receptors is a man in his forties or fifties with Graves' hyperthyroidism.

This clonotype was counted many times. This chain joins TRBV11-3 and TRBJ2-1, with D uncertain. V dropped 3 bases and J dropped 12 bases, with 3 bases sitting between them. This CDR3 contains 9 residues. Germline CDR1 and CDR2: SGHNT and YENEEA. Written as DNA, the CDR3 is TGTGCCAGCAGCTTTTCGCAGTTCTTC. Amino acid sequence: CASSFSQFF. Full variable domain (remainder filled in from reference TRBV11-3 and TRBJ2-1): EAGVVQSPRYKIIEKKQPVAFWCNPISGHNTLYWYLQNLGQGPELLIRYENEEAVDDSQLPKDRFSAERLKGVDSTLKIQPAELGDSAVYLCASSFSQFFGPGTRLTVL.

This clonotype was counted at least ten times. V usage is TRBV7-2 and J usage is TRBJ2-5; 9 bases match TRBD2. The CDR3 is 15 amino acids. Germline lookup yields CDR1 SGHTA and CDR2 FQGNSA. Trimming took 5 bases from V and 5 from J; bases not matched to a gene: 9. The DNA for the CDR3 is TGTGCCAGCAGCCGCTTATTAGCGGGAGTGGAGACCCAGTACTTC. Its translation: CASSRLLAGVETQYF.

The rearrangement joins TRBV25-1 to TRBJ1-1; D remains unclear. This CDR3 is built from 13 residues. Germline V CDR1 and CDR2: MGHDK, SYGVNS. Between the trimmed V and J ends, which lost 6 bases and 1 base, there was a span of 9 bases. CDR3 sequence: CASSQSGNTEAFF. CDR3 sequence (DNA): TGTGCCAGCAGCCAGAGTGGGAACACTGAAGCTTTCTTT.

Many counts were recorded for this clonotype. The genes are TRBV19 and TRBJ1-2, with TRBD1 matching over 12 bases. CDR1 and CDR2 (germline): LNHDA, SQIVND (reference sequence). CDR3 length: 15 amino acids. Trimming at V came to 7 bases and at J to 3 bases, leaving 6 bases not matched to a gene. CDR3 nucleotides: TGTGCCAGTAATGACGGGACAGGGGGCTACTATGGCTACACCTTC. It codes for CASNDGTGGYYGYTF.

With respect to this clonotype: A read error may be the cause here, since a much bigger clone is one base away. The chain uses TRBV24-1 and TRBJ2-2, with 13 bases fitting TRBD2. CDR1 KGHDR and CDR2 SFDVKD come from the germline V gene. The CDR3 runs 17 residues. CDR3 sequence reads: CVTSESSGTSGTRELFF. The CDR3 DNA reads as TGTGTCACCAGTGAGTCCTCCGGGACTAGCGGGACACGGGAGCTGTTTTTT.

This clonotype appeared many times. The chain joins TRBV28 to TRBJ1-2, with 9 bases matching TRBD1. Trimming cost V 6 bases and J 6 bases; bases outside gene matches: 14. CDR1 MDHEN and CDR2 SYDVKM come from the germline V gene. The CDR3 spans 16 residues. DNA of the CDR3: TGTGCCAGCAGCGAGACAGGGGGGAAATTTCACGATGGCTACACCTTC. Its protein is CASSETGGKFHDGYTF.

The V call is TRBV5-5, the J call TRBJ1-6; D might be TRBD1 (5 bases). The CDR3 has 15 amino acids. Trimming removed 4 bases from V and 11 bases from J, with 19 bases in between. Germline CDR1 and CDR2: SGHKS and YYEKEE (reference sequence). CDR3 loop: CASSVEGRLETPLHF. As DNA, the CDR3 is TGTGCCAGCAGCGTAGAGGGACGGCTTGAAACACCCCTCCACTTT.

This clonotype was seen ten or more times. This chain joins TRBV12-5 and TRBJ2-7; 7 nucleotides agree with TRBD2. Germline values: CDR1 LGHNT, CDR2 FRNRAP. This CDR3 spans 14 amino acids. The V segment lost 7 bases and the J segment 0 bases; nucleotides outside the gene matches: 6. The CDR3 DNA sequence: TGTGCTAGTGCAGTGGGAGGGACCTCCTACGAGCAGTACTTC. It translates to CASAVGGTSYEQYF.